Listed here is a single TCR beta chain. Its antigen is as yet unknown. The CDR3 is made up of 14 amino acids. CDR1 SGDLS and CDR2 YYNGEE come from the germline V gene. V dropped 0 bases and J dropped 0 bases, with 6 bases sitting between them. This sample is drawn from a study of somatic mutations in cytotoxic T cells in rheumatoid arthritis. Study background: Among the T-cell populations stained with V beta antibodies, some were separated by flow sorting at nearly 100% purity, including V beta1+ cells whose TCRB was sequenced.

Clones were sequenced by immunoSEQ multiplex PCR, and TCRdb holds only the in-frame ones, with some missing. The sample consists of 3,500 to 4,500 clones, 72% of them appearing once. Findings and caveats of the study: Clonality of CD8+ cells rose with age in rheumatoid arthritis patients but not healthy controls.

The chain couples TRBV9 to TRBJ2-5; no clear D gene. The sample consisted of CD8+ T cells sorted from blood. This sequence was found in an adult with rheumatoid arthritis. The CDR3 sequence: CASSVGAHQETQYF. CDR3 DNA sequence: TGTGCCAGCAGCGTAGGGGCCCACCAAGAGACCCAGTACTTC. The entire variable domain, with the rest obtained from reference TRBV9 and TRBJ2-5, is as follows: DSGVTQTPKHLITATGQRVTLRCSPRSGDLSVYWYQQSLDQGLQFLIQYYNGEERAKGNILERFSAQQFPDLHSELNLSSLELGDSALYFCASSVGAHQETQYFGPGTRLLVL.